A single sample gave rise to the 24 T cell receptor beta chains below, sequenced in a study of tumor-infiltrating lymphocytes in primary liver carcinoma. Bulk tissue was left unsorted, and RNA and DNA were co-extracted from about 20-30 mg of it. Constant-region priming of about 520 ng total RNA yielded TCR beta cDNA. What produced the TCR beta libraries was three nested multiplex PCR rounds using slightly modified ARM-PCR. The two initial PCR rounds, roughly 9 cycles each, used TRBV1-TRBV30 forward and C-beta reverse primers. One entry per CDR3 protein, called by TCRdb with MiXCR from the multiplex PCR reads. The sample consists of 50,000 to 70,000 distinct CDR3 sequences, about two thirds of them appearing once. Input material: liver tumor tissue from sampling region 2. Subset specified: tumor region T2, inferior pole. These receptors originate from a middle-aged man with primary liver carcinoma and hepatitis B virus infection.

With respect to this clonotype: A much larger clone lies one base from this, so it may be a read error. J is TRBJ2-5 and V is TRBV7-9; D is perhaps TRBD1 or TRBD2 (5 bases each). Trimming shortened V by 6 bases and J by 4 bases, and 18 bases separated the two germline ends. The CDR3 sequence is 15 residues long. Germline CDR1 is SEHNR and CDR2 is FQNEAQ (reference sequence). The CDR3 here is CASRVRSVGTETQYF. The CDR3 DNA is TGTGCCAGCAGGGTAAGGTCGGTAGGGACAGAGACCCAGTACTTC.

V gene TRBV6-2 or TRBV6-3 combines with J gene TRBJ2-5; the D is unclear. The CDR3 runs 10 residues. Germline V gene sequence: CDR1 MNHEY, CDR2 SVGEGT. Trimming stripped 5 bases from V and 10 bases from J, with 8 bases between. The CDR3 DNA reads TGTGCCAGCAGTGAAGAGGTCCAGTACTTC. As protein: CASSEEVQYF.

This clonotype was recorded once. The CDR3 DNA sequence: TGTGCCAGCAACCAAACACCTGGCGTGGTGAAAGAGACCCAGTACTTC. This encodes CASNQTPGVVKETQYF. This chain connects TRBV11-2 to TRBJ2-5; D unresolved. The CDR3 runs to 16 residues. Trimming removed 7 bases at V and 3 bases at J, with 21 bases between. Germline V gene lookup returns CDR1 SGHAT and CDR2 FQNNGV.

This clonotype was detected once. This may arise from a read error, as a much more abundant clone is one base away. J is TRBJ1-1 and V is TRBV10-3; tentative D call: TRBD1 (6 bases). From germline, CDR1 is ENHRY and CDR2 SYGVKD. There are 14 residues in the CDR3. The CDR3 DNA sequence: TGTGCCATGTCCACTCCGGGCCAGGGGACTGAAACTTTCTTT. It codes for CAMSTPGQGTETFF.

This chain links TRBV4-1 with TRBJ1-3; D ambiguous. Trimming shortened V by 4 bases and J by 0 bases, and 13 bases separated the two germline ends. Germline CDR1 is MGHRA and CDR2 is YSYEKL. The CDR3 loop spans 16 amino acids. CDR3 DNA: TGCGCCAGCAGCCTCGATATAATCGCCTCTGGAAACACCATATATTTT. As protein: CASSLDIIASGNTIYF.

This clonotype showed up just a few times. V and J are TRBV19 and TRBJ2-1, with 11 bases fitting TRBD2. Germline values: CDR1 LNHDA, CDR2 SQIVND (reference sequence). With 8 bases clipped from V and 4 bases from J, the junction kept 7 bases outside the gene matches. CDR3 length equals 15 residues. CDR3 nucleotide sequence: TGTGCCAGTTCCGAACTAGCGGGAGAGTACAATGAGCAGTTCTTC. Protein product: CASSELAGEYNEQFF.

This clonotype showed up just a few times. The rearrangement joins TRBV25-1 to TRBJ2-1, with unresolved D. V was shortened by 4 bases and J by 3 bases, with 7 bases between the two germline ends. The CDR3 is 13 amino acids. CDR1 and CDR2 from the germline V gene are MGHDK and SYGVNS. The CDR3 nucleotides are TGTGCCAGCAGTGGAACAATCTACAATGAGCAGTTCTTC. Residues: CASSGTIYNEQFF.

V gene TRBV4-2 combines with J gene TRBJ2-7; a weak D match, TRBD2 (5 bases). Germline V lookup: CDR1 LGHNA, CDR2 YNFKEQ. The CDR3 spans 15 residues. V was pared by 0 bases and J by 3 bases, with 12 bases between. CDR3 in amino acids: CASSQDKRSSYEQYF. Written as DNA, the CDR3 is TGTGCCAGCAGCCAAGATAAGCGGAGCAGCTACGAGCAGTACTTC.

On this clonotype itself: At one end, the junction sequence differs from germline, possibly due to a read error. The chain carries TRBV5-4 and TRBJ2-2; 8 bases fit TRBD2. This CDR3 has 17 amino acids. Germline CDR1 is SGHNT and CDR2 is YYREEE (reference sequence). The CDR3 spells CASSFSSGITHTGELFF. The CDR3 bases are TGTGCCAGTAGCTTCAGTAGCGGGATCACTCACACCGGGGAGCTGTTTTTT.

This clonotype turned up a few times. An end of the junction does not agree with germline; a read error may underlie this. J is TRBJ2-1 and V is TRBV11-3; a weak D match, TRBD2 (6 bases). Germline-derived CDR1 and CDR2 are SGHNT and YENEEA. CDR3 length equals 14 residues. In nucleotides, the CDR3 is TGTGCCAGCAGCTTGACTAGTATTATCGATGAGCAGATCTTC. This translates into CASSLTSIIDEQIF. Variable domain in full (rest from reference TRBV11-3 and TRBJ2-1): EAGVVQSPRYKIIEKKQPVAFWCNPISGHNTLYWYLQNLGQGPELLIRYENEEAVDDSQLPKDRFSAERLKGVDSTLKIQPAELGDSAVYLCASSLTSIIDEQIFGPGTRLTVL.

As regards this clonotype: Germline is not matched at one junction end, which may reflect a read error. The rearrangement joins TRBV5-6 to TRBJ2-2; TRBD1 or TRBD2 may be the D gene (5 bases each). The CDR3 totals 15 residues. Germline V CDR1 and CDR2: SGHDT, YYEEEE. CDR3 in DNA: TGTGCCAGCAGCCCAGGGTTCGCCAACACCGGGGAGCCGTTTTTT. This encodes CASSPGFANTGEPFF. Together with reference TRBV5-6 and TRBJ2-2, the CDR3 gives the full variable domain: DAGVTQSPTHLIKTRGQQVTLRCSPKSGHDTVSWYQQALGQGPQFIFQYYEEEERQRGNFPDRFSGHQFPNYSSELNVNALLLGDSALYLCASSPGFANTGEPFFGEGSRLTVL.

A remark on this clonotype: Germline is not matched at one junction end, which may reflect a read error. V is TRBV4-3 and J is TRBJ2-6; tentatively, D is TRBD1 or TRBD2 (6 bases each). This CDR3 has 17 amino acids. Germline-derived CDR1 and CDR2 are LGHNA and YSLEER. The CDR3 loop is CARSQVGRGAGSNVLTF. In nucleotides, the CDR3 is TGCGCCAGAAGCCAAGTCGGAAGGGGGGCTGGGTCCAACGTCCTGACTTTC.

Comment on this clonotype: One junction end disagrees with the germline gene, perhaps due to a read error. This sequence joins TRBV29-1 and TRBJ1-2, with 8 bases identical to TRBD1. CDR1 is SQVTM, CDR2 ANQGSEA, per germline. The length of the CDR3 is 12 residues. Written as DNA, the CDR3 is TGCAGTGTTGAACAGGGGGGGGGTGGCTACACCTTC. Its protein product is CSVEQGGGGYTF.

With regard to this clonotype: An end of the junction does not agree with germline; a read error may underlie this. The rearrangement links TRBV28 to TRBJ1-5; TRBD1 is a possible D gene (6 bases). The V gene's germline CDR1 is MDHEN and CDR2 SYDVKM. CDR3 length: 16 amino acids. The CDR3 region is CAGRRRGASSSQPQHF. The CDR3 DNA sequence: TGTGCCGGCAGACGAAGGGGGGCATCTAGCAGTCAGCCCCAGCATTTT. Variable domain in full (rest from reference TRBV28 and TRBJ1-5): DVKVTQSSRYLVKRTGEKVFLECVQDMDHENMFWYRQDPGLGLRLIYFSYDVKMKEKGDIPEGYSVSREKKERFSLILESASTNQTSMYLCAGRRRGASSSQPQHFGDGTRLSIL.

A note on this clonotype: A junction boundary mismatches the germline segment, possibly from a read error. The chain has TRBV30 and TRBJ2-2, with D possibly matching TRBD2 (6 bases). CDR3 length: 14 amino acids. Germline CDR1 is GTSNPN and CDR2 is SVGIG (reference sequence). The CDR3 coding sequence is TGTGCCTGGAAAACGGAGGGGAACACCTGGGAGCTGTTTTTT. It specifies CAWKTEGNTWELFF.

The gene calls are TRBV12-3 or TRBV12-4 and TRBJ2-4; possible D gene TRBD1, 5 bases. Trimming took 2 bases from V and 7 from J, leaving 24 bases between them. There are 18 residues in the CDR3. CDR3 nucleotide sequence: TGTGCCAGCAGTTTATGGGGTGGGGCGGACATATCCGATAACATTCAGTACTTC. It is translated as CASSLWGGADISDNIQYF.

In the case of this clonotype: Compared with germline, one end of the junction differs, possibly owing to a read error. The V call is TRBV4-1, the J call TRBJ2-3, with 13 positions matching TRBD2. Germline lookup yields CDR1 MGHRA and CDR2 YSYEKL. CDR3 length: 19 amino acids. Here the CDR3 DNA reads TGCGCCAGCATCCAAGATTGGACTAGCGGGAGTGTCAGAACAGATACGCAGTATTTT. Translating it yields CASIQDWTSGSVRTDTQYF.

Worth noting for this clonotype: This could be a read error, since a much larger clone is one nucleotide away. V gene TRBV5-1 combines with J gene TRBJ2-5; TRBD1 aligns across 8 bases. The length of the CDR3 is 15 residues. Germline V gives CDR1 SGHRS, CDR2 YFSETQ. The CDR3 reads CASSGRGQDQVTQYF. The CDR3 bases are TGCGCCAGCAGTGGCAGGGGACAGGACCAAGTGACCCAGTACTTC.

Written as DNA, the CDR3 is TGCGCCAGCAGCCAAGATCGAGGGAGAACCCTCCACTTT. Encoded protein: CASSQDRGRTLHF. This chain connects TRBV4-1 to TRBJ1-6; D unresolved. Germline V CDR1 and CDR2: MGHRA, YSYEKL. Trimming stripped 0 bases from V and 14 bases from J, with 11 bases between. This CDR3 has 13 amino acids.

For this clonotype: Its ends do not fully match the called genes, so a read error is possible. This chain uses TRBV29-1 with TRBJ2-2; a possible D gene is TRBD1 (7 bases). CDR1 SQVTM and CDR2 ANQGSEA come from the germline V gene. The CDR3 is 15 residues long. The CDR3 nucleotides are TGCAGCGTTGGGGCTAGCGCGGCGAACACAGGGGAGCTGTTCTTT. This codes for CSVGASAANTGELFF.

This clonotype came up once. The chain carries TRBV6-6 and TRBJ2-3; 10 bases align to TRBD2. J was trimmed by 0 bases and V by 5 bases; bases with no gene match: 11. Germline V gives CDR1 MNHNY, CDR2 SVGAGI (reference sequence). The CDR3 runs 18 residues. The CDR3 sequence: CASSEPTSGAYSTDTQYF. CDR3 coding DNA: TGTGCCAGCAGTGAACCAACTAGCGGGGCGTATAGCACAGATACGCAGTATTTT.

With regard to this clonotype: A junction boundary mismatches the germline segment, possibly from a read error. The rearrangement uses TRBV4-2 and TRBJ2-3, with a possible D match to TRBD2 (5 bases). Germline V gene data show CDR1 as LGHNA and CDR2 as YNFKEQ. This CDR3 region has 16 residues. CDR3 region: CVSSQETAPGVDTQYF. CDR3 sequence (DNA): TGTGTCAGCAGCCAGGAGACCGCTCCCGGGGTTGATACGCAGTATTTT.

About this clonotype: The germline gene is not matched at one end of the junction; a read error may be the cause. CDR3 nucleotide sequence: TGTGCCAGCAGCTTTAACCTGGGGCATGAGATCCAGTACTTC. Translation: CASSFNLGHEIQYF. The chain uses TRBV11-1 and TRBJ2-5; TRBD1 is a possible D gene (5 bases). The CDR3 runs to 14 residues. Germline CDR1 SGHAT, CDR2 FQDESV (reference sequence).

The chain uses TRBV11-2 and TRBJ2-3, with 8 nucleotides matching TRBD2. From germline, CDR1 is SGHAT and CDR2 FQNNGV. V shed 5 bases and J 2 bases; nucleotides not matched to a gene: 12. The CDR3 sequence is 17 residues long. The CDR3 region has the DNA TGTGCCAGCAGCCTGCCGACTAGCGCTGAGCCCACAGATACGCAGTATTTT. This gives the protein CASSLPTSAEPTDTQYF.